This record looks at one TCR beta chain sequence and its context. What it binds is not known. This entry is derived from a study of cytomegalovirus exposure and HLA in healthy donors. The study, taken as a whole, reports: Sequencing depth across donors, presence/absence analyses assumed, was roughly uniform.

This CDR3 region has 11 residues. CDR1 is SGHDT and CDR2 is YYEEEE in the germline V gene. V lost 4 bases and J 8 bases, leaving 9 bases between the germline ends. It was with 60 Vbeta and 13 Jbeta primers that the PCR ran. The method was immunoSEQ multiplex PCR; TCRdb's version includes in-frame clones alone and lacks a portion of them. The specimen's table records 75,000 to 85,000 clones. This TCR was recovered from a man in his forties or fifties in good health and CMV-seronegative. Source material: PBMCs. This chain uses TRBV5-6 with TRBJ1-2, with D unresolved. The CDR3 is CASSRRRGYTF. CDR3 in DNA: TGTGCCAGCAGCAGGCGGAGGGGCTACACCTTC. Full variable domain (missing parts from reference TRBV5-6 and TRBJ1-2): DAGVTQSPTHLIKTRGQQVTLRCSPKSGHDTVSWYQQALGQGPQFIFQYYEEEERQRGNFPDRFSGHQFPNYSSELNVNALLLGDSALYLCASSRRRGYTFGSGTRLTVV.